The 17 T cell receptor beta chains given below trace back to one sample, sequenced in a study of Graves' ophthalmopathy and Graves' hyperthyroidism. Amplified material comprised TCR beta CDR3 regions derived from RNA transcripts. The library came from an HTBI-primed first-round RT-PCR and a second-round multiplex PCR. TCRdb re-called the multiplex PCR reads through MiXCR, storing one row per CDR3 protein. The sample contains about 620,000 distinct CDR3 sequences, 20% to 25% of which appear only once. The sample consisted of peripheral blood. Receptors were obtained from a woman aged 18-29 years with stable Graves' hyperthyroidism. Some clones in this sample may be carry-over from other donors' samples.

This clonotype turned up a few times. This chain joins TRBV30 and TRBJ2-4; D is uncertain. The end of the DNA fits TRBJ2-1 better, so the J call may be wrong. The CDR3 runs 12 residues. CDR1 and CDR2 from the germline V gene are GTSNPN and SVGIG (reference sequence). The CDR3 loop reads CAWSVRLYEQFF. DNA for the CDR3: TGTGCCTGGAGTGTCCGCTTATATGAGCAGTTCTTC.

Ten or more counts support this clonotype. This CDR3 reads CSARDSTDSSYNSPLHF. As DNA, the CDR3 is TGCAGTGCTAGAGATAGCACCGACAGTTCCTATAATTCACCCCTCCACTTT. The rearrangement uses TRBV20-1 and TRBJ1-6, with D perhaps matching TRBD1 (5 bases). V gave up 0 bases and J gave up 1 base, with 13 bases separating them. This CDR3 is 17 amino acids long. In germline, CDR1 is DFQATT, CDR2 SNEGSKA (reference sequence).

Remarks on this clonotype: A much larger clone differs by one base, so this may be a read error. The chain links TRBV29-1 to TRBJ2-2; a possible D gene is TRBD2 (5 bases). Germline CDR1 SQVTM, CDR2 ANQGSEA. This CDR3 region has 12 residues. In DNA form, the CDR3 reads TGCAGCGTTGACCGATCCACCGGGGAGCTGTTGTTT. Translating it yields CSVDRSTGELLF.

The chain has TRBV7-3 and TRBJ2-2; the D is unclear. Per the germline V gene, CDR1 is SGHTA and CDR2 is FQGTGA. This CDR3 is 14 amino acids long. Trimming took 5 bases from V and 8 from J, leaving 15 bases between them. The chain's CDR3 is CASSPKGFQGELFF. Here the CDR3 DNA reads TGTGCCAGCAGCCCCAAGGGTTTCCAAGGGGAGCTGTTTTTT.

This clonotype has just a few counts. The rearrangement uses TRBV6-1 and TRBJ2-7, with TRBD1 as a possible D gene (7 bases). The germline gives CDR1 MNHNS, CDR2 SASEGT. The CDR3 spans 16 residues. V shed 1 base and J shed 3 bases, with 16 bases lying between them. Here the CDR3 DNA reads TGTGCCAGCAGTGAAGGGAGGGGACAGTTCTACTACGAGCAGTACTTC. Its translation: CASSEGRGQFYYEQYF.

The CDR3 spells CAISRGGRETQYF. The CDR3, as DNA: TGTGCCATCAGTCGGGGGGGCCGAGAGACCCAGTACTTC. V and J are TRBV10-3 and TRBJ2-5; 8 positions match TRBD2. CDR1 is ENHRY and CDR2 is SYGVKD in the germline V gene. The ends lost 5 bases at V and 4 bases at J; junction bases unmatched: 3. This CDR3 region has 13 residues.

This clonotype was counted many times. The chain has TRBV6-1 and TRBJ1-2, with a weak D call TRBD1 (6 bases). Germline V gene data show CDR1 as MNHNS and CDR2 as SASEGT. Trimming removed 1 base from V and 4 bases from J, with 7 bases in between. The CDR3 extends over 13 amino acids. Written as DNA, the CDR3 is TGTGCCAGCAGTGAAGACAGGGTCTATGGCTACACCTTC. It encodes CASSEDRVYGYTF.

This clonotype came up many times. The chain uses TRBV12-3 or TRBV12-4 and TRBJ2-7; tentatively, D is TRBD1 or TRBD2 (5 bases each). Trimming cost V 3 bases and J 3 bases, with 9 bases left between them. This CDR3 is built from 13 residues. The CDR3 sequence is CASSLGEYYEQYF. The DNA of the CDR3 is TGTGCCAGCAGTTTGGGGGAGTACTACGAGCAGTACTTC.

The sample holds many counts of this clonotype. The chain uses TRBV2 and TRBJ2-7; no clear D. V was pared by 10 bases and J by 0 bases, with 16 bases between. The CDR3 loop spans 14 amino acids. Germline V gene lookup returns CDR1 SNHLY and CDR2 FYNNEI. The CDR3 DNA follows: TGTGCCAACCGGACCCCTTCGAGCTCCTACGAGCAGTACTTC. This translates into CANRTPSSSYEQYF.

The V gene is TRBV19, the J gene TRBJ2-4; no clear D. The CDR3 covers 13 residues. Deletions cut 1 base from V and 6 bases from J, with 7 bases between. Germline lookup yields CDR1 LNHDA and CDR2 SQIVND (reference sequence). The CDR3 bases are TGTGCCAGTAGTATAGGGACCATAAACATTCAGTACTTC. As protein: CASSIGTINIQYF.

This clonotype showed up just a few times. The CDR3 reads CASSSRQGQKDTEAFF. CDR3 DNA sequence: TGTGCCAGCTCATCCCGACAGGGCCAAAAGGACACTGAAGCTTTCTTT. This chain connects TRBV18 to TRBJ1-1, with 7 positions matching TRBD1. J was trimmed by 3 bases and V by 5 bases; bases with no gene match: 12. Germline V gene sequence: CDR1 KGHSH, CDR2 LQKENI. This CDR3 contains 16 residues.

The chain carries TRBV2 and TRBJ2-5, with D hard to call. From germline, CDR1 is SNHLY and CDR2 FYNNEI. The CDR3 extends over 15 amino acids. The germline V and J ends were trimmed by 2 bases and 5 bases, with 15 bases remaining between them. DNA for the CDR3: TGTGCCAGCAGTGAACGGGCAGGCCTCCGGGAGACCCAGTACTTC. This gives the protein CASSERAGLRETQYF.

The table lists this clonotype with many counts. The rearrangement joins TRBV27 to TRBJ1-1; 8 nucleotides align to TRBD1. Germline loops: CDR1 MNHEY, CDR2 SMNVEV (reference sequence). The CDR3 has 13 amino acids. J gave up 12 bases and V 3 bases, and 9 bases lay outside the gene matches. Written as DNA, the CDR3 is TGTGCCAGCAGTTTTCTCCCGGACAGGGTGACTTTCTTT. Protein product: CASSFLPDRVTFF.

This clonotype was picked up a small number of times. V usage is TRBV6-5 and J usage is TRBJ1-2; D not resolved. The CDR3 totals 14 residues. The V gene's germline CDR1 is MNHEY and CDR2 SVGAGI. Trimming left V 0 bases short and J 0 bases short, with 5 bases between. The CDR3 here is CASSYSGTNYGYTF. In DNA form, the CDR3 reads TGTGCCAGCAGTTACTCCGGCACTAACTATGGCTACACCTTC.

Only a few counts were recorded for this clonotype. The chain combines TRBV29-1 with TRBJ1-1; D perhaps matches TRBD1 (6 bases). CDR1 SQVTM and CDR2 ANQGSEA come from the germline V gene. Trimming left V 4 bases short and J 3 bases short, with 12 bases between. This CDR3 contains 13 residues. The DNA of the CDR3 is TGCAGCGTTGCCCGGACAGACGACACTGAAGCTTTCTTT. It is translated as CSVARTDDTEAFF.

This clonotype was picked up many times. A clone one base away is much larger, so this may be a read error. The chain uses TRBV6-1 and TRBJ1-6; D perhaps matches TRBD1 (5 bases). Germline V gene data show CDR1 as MNHNS and CDR2 as SASEGT. The CDR3 loop spans 14 amino acids. The CDR3 spells CASRGTPTWSLLHF. CDR3 sequence (DNA): TGTGCCAGCAGGGGGACGCCCACATGGTCACTCCTCCACTTT.

This clonotype was observed at least ten times. The chain carries TRBV12-3 or TRBV12-4 and TRBJ1-2; D call uncertain. V lost 5 bases and J 7 bases, leaving 11 bases between the germline ends. The CDR3 runs 12 residues. CDR3 DNA: TGTGCCAGCAGTCCAGACCTGAGTGGCTACACCTTC. Its protein is CASSPDLSGYTF.